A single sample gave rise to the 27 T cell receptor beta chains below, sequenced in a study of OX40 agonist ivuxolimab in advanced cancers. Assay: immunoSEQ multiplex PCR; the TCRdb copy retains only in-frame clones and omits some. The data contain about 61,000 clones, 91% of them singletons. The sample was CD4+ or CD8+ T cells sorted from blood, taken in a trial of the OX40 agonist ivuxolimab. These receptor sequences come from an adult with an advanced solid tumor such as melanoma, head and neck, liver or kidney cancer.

The CDR3 nucleotides are TGCGCCAGCAGCAACGACAGGTACCCCTACAATGAGCAGTTCTTC. Protein product: CASSNDRYPYNEQFF. The rearrangement links TRBV10-2 to TRBJ2-1; possible D gene TRBD1, 6 bases. The CDR3 length is 15 residues. Trimming removed 6 bases at V and 2 bases at J, with 14 bases between. CDR1 and CDR2 (germline): WSHSY, SAAADI.

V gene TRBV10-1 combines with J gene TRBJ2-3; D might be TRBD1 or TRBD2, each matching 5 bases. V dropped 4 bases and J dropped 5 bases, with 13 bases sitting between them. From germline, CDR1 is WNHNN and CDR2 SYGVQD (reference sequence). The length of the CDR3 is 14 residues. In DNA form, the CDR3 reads TGCGCCAGCAGTGCACGGGGCCTGGGAGATACGCAGTATTTT. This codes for CASSARGLGDTQYF.

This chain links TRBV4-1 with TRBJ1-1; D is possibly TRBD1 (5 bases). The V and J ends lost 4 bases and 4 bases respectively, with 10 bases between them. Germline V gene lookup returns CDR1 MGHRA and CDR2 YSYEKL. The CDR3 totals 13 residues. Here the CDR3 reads CASSRGVSTEAFF. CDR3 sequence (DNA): TGCGCCAGCAGCCGGGGGGTTTCCACTGAAGCTTTCTTT.

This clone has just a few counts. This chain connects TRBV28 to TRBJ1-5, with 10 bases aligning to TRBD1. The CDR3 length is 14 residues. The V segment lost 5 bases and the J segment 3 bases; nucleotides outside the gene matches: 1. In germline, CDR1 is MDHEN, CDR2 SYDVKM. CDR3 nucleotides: TGTGCCAGCAGTGGGACAGGGGACAATCAGCCCCAGCATTTT. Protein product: CASSGTGDNQPQHF.

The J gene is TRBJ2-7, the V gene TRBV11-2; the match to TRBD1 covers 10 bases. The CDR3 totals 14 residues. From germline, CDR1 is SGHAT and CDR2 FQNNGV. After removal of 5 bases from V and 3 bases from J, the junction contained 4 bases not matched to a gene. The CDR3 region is CASSVGQGYYEQYF. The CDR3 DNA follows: TGTGCCAGCAGCGTGGGACAGGGGTACTACGAGCAGTACTTC.

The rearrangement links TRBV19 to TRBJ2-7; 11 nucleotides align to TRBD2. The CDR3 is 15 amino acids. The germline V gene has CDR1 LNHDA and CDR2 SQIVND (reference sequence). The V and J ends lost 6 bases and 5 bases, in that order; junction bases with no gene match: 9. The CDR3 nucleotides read TGTGCCAGTAGCACACTAGCGGGGGAGCCTCACGAGCAGTACTTC. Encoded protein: CASSTLAGEPHEQYF. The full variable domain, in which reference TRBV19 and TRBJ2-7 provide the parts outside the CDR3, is DGGITQSPKYLFRKEGQNVTLSCEQNLNHDAMYWYRQDPGQGLRLIYYSQIVNDFQKGDIAEGYSVSREKKESFPLTVTSAQKNPTAFYLCASSTLAGEPHEQYFGPGTRLTVT.

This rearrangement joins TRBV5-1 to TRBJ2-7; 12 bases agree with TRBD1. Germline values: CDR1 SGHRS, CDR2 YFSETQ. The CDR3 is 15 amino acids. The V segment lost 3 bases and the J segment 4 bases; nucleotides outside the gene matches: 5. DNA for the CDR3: TGCGCCAGCAGCTGGGGGACAGGGGGCGTGTACGAGCAGTACTTC. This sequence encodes CASSWGTGGVYEQYF.

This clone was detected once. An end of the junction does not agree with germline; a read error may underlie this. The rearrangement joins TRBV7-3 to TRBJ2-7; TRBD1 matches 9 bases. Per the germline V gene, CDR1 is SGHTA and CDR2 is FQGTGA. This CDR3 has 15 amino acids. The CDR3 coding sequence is TGTGCCAGCAGGTTAACCGGGACAGGGACCTACGAGCAGTACTTC. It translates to CASRLTGTGTYEQYF.

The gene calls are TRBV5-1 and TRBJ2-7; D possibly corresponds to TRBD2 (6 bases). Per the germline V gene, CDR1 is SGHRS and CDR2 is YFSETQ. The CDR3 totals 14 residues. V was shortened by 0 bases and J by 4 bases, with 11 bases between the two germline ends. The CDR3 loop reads CASSLEAGGYEQYF. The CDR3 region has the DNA TGCGCCAGCAGCTTGGAAGCCGGGGGTTACGAGCAGTACTTC.

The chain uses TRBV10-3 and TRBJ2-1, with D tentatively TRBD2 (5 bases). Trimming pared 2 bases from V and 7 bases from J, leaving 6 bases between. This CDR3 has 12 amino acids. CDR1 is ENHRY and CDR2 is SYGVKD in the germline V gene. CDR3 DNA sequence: TGTGCCATCAGTGAGGGAGGTAATGAGCAGTTCTTC. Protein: CAISEGGNEQFF.

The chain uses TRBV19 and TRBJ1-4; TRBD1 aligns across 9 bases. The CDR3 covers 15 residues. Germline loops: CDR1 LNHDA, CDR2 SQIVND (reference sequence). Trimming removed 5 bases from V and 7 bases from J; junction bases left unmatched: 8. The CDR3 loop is CASSLKGTGSEKLFF. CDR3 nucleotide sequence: TGTGCCAGTAGTCTTAAAGGGACAGGGAGTGAAAAACTGTTTTTT.

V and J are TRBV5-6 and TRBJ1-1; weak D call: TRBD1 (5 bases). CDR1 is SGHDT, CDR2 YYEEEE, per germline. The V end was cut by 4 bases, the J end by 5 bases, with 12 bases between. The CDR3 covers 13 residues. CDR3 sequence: CASSERRGTEAFF. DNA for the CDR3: TGTGCCAGCAGCGAGCGCCGGGGGACTGAAGCTTTCTTT.

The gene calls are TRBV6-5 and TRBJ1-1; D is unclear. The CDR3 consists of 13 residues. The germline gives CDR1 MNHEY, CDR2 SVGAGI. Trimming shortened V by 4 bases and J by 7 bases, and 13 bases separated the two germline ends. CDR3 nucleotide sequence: TGTGCCAGCAGTTGGGCGGACGGGTATGAAGCTTTCTTT. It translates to CASSWADGYEAFF.

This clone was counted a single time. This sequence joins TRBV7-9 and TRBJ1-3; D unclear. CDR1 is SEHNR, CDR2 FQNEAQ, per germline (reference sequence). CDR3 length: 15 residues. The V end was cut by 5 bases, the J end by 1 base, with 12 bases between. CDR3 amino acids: CASSIPEGSGNTIYF. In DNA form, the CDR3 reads TGTGCCAGCAGCATCCCGGAGGGATCTGGAAACACCATATATTTT.

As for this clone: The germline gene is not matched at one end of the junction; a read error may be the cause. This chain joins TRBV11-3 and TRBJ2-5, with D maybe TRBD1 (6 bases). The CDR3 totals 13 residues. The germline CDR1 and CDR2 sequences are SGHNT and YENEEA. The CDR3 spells CASSLGGQEAQYF. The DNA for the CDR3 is TGTGCCAGCAGCTTAGGGGGACAAGAGGCCCAGTACTTC.

The CDR3 loop is CASSVVGSEQFF. DNA for the CDR3: TGTGCCAGCAGTGTTGTAGGGAGTGAGCAGTTCTTC. The chain has TRBV25-1 and TRBJ2-1, with D perhaps TRBD2 (5 bases). CDR1 and CDR2 (germline): MGHDK, SYGVNS. V was clipped by 4 bases and J by 9 bases, with 10 bases between them. This CDR3 is 12 amino acids long.

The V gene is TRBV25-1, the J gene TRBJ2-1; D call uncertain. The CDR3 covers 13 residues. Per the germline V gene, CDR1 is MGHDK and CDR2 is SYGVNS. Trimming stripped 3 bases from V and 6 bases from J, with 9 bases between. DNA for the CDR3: TGTGCCAGCAGTGAGACGCATCGCAATGAGCAGTTCTTC. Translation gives CASSETHRNEQFF.

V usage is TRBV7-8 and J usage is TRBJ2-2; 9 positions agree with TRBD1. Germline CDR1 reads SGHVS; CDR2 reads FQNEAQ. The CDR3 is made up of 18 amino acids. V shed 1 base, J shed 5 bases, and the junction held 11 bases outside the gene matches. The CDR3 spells CASSLVRPPGQGTGELFF. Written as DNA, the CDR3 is TGTGCCAGCAGCTTAGTTAGACCGCCGGGACAGGGAACCGGGGAGCTGTTTTTT.

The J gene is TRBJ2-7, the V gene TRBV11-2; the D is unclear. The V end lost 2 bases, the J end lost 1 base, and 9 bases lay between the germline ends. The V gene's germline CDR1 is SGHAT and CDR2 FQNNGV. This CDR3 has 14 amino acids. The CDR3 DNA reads TGTGCCAGCAGCTTACGCGACACGTCCTACGAGCAGTACTTC. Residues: CASSLRDTSYEQYF.

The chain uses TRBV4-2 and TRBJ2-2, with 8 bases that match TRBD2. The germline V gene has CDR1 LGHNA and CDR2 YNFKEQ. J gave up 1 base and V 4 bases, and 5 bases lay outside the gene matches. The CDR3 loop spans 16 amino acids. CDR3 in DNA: TGTGCCAGCAGCCCACTTGCGGGGGGGAACACCGGGGAGCTGTTTTTT. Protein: CASSPLAGGNTGELFF.

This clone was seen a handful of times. For the CDR3, the DNA is TGTGCCAGCAGTGAAAAGGGCACAGATACGCAGTATTTT. Protein product: CASSEKGTDTQYF. The rearrangement uses TRBV6-4 and TRBJ2-3; D not certain. The V gene lost 3 bases and the J gene lost 1 base, with 5 bases spanning the gap. The CDR3 contains 13 residues. The germline CDR1 and CDR2 sequences are MRHNA and SNTAGT.

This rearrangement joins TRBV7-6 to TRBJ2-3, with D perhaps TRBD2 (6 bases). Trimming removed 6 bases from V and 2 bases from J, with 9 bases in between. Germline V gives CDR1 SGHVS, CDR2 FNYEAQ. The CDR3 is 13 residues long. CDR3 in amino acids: CASSRRDTDTQYF. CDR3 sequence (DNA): TGTGCCAGCAGTCGGCGGGACACAGATACGCAGTATTTT.

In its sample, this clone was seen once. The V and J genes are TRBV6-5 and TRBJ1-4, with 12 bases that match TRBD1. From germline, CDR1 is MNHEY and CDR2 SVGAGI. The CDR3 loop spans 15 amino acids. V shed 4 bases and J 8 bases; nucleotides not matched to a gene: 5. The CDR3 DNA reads TGTGCCAGCAGTTCCGGGACAGGGGGCTACGAAAAACTGTTTTTT. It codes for CASSSGTGGYEKLFF.

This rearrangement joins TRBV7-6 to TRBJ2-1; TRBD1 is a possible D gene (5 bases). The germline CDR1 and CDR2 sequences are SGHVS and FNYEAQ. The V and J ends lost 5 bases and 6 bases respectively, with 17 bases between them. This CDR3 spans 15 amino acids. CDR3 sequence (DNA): TGTGCCAGCAGCCCCAGCCAGGGCCTGATCAATGAGCAGTTCTTC. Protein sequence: CASSPSQGLINEQFF.

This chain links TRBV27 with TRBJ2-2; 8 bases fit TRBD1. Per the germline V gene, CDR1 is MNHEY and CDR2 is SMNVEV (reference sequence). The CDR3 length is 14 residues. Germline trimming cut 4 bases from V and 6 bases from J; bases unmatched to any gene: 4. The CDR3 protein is CASSSRQGPGELFF. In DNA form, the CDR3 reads TGTGCCAGCAGTTCACGACAGGGGCCCGGGGAGCTGTTTTTT.

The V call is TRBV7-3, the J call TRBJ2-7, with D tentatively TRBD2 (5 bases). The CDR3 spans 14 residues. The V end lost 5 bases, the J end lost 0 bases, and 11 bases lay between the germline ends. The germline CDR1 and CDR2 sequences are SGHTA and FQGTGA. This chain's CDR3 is CASSPEGSSYEQYF. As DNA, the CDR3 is TGTGCCAGCAGCCCTGAAGGGAGCTCCTACGAGCAGTACTTC.

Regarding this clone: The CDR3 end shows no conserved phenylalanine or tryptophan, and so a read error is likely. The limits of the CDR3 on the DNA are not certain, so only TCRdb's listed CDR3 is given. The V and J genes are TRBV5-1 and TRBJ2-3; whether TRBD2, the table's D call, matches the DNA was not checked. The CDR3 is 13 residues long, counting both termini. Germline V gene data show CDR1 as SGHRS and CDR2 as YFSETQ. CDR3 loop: CASSLAGDSPLSI.